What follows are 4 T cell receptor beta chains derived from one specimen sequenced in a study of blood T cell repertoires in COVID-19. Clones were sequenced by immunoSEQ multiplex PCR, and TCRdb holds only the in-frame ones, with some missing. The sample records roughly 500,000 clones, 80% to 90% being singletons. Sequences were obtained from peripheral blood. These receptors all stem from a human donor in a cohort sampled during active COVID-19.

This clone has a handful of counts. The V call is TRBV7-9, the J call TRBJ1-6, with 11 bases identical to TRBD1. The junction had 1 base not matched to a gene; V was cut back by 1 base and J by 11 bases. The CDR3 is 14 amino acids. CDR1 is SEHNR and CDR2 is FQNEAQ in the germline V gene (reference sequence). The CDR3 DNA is TGTGCCAGCAGCTTAGGGGGACAGGGGGCACCCCTCCACTTT. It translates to CASSLGGQGAPLHF.

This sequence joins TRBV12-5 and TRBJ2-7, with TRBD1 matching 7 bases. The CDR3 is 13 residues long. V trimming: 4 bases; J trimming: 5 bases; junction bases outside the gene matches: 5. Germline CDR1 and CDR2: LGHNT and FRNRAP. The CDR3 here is CASGYDRVHEQYF. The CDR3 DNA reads TGTGCTAGTGGTTACGACAGGGTACACGAGCAGTACTTC.

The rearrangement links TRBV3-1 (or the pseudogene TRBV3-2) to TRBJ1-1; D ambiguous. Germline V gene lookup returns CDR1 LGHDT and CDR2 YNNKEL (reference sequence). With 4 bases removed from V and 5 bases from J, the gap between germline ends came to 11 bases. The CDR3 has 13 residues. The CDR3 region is CASSPRWATEAFF. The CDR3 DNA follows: TGTGCCAGCAGCCCAAGATGGGCGACTGAAGCTTTCTTT.

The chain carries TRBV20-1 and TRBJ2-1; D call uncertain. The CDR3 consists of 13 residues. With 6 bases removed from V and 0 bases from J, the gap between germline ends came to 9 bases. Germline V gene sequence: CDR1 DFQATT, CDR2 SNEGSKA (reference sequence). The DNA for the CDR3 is TGCAGTGCCAGTTACAGCTCCTACAATGAGCAGTTCTTC. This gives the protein CSASYSSYNEQFF.